The next 25 T cell receptor beta chains were all read from a single sample in a study of vaccination and CD4 T cells after COVID-19. At the Johns Hopkins FTIC core, DNA taken from cultured CD4+ T cells was sequenced by way of the Oncomine TCR Beta short-read assay. MiXCR, run by TCRdb on the PCR reads, gives a single entry per CDR3 protein. The sample includes about 20,000 distinct CDR3 sequences, 20% to 30% of them seen just once. No antigen has been identified for these receptors. Treatment noted: approximately 11-day PBMC culture with coronavirus spike peptide pools or control peptides (ViraFEST assay). Specimen: cultured CD4+ T cells from blood. Receptors originate from a human donor with COVID-19.

This chain joins TRBV20-1 and TRBJ1-4; no clear D gene. The CDR3 length is 14 residues. Germline V gene data show CDR1 as DFQATT and CDR2 as SNEGSKA (reference sequence). V was trimmed by 4 bases and J by 0 bases, leaving 9 bases between them. The CDR3: CSATPGATNEKLFF. CDR3 DNA sequence: TGCAGTGCTACCCCAGGAGCAACTAATGAAAAACTGTTTTTT.

This clonotype has only a few counts. The J gene is TRBJ1-6, the V gene TRBV4-3; TRBD1 might be the D (6 bases). V was pared by 3 bases and J by 10 bases, with 19 bases between. The CDR3 length is 16 residues. Germline loops: CDR1 LGHNA, CDR2 YSLEER. CDR3 amino acids: CASSQDHGGAGSPLHF. CDR3 DNA sequence: TGCGCCAGCAGCCAGGACCACGGGGGGGCGGGGTCACCCCTCCACTTT.

The V call is TRBV11-2, the J call TRBJ2-5; D may be TRBD2 (5 bases). The CDR3 consists of 14 residues. In germline, CDR1 is SGHAT, CDR2 FQNNGV. V was clipped by 1 base and J by 3 bases, with 9 bases between them. The CDR3 region has the DNA TGTGCCAGCAGCTTAGGTGGGGAGAAAGAGACCCAGTACTTC. It translates to CASSLGGEKETQYF.

This clonotype was observed a handful of times. The rearrangement links TRBV6-2 or TRBV6-3 to TRBJ2-1; 8 bases map to TRBD2. The germline gives CDR1 MNHEY, CDR2 SVGEGT. This CDR3 comprises 15 residues. With V trimmed by 2 bases and J by 2 bases, 2 bases remained unmatched. Written as DNA, the CDR3 is TGTGCCAGCAGTTACACTAGCGGTACCTACAATGAGCAGTTCTTC. This encodes CASSYTSGTYNEQFF.

This clonotype was found a few times. The chain is built from TRBV6-1 and TRBJ1-5, with 7 bases fitting TRBD1. The CDR3 is 15 residues long. V lost 5 bases to trimming and J lost 8 bases; unmatched junction nucleotides: 12. Germline assignment: CDR1 MNHNS and CDR2 SASEGT. DNA of the CDR3: TGTGCCAGCAGTCCCACTAATAGGGGGCTGAAGCCCCAGCATTTT. It specifies CASSPTNRGLKPQHF.

The J gene is TRBJ2-5, the V gene TRBV6-1; maybe TRBD2 (5 bases). Trimming cost V 3 bases and J 2 bases, with 19 bases left between them. The germline gives CDR1 MNHNS, CDR2 SASEGT. There are 17 residues in the CDR3. The CDR3 protein is CASSDPVQRRNQETQYF. The CDR3 coding sequence is TGTGCCAGCAGTGACCCCGTTCAGCGGCGTAATCAAGAGACCCAGTACTTC.

This clonotype was detected a few times. The V call is TRBV11-3, the J call TRBJ1-2, with 7 positions matching TRBD1. V gave up 4 bases and J gave up 8 bases; unmatched junction bases: 10. Germline V lookup: CDR1 SGHNT, CDR2 YENEEA. The CDR3 is made up of 14 amino acids. The CDR3 coding sequence is TGTGCCAGCAGCTCGCAACAGGGGCGTGGAGGCTACACCTTC. Its protein product is CASSSQQGRGGYTF.

This clonotype was counted only a few times. The V and J genes are TRBV6-2 or TRBV6-3 and TRBJ2-3, with D perhaps TRBD1 or TRBD2 (6 bases each). The V and J ends lost 10 bases and 6 bases respectively, with 17 bases between them. Germline V gives CDR1 MNHEY, CDR2 SVGEGT. This CDR3 is 13 amino acids long. The CDR3 is CATRRGRTDTQYF. In DNA form, the CDR3 reads TGTGCCACCCGGAGGGGGAGGACGGATACGCAGTATTTT.

There are a few counts of this clonotype. The CDR3 DNA is TGTGCCAGCAGTTACGCCAGACAGTCGGAGACCCAGTACTTC. This codes for CASSYARQSETQYF. J is TRBJ2-5 and V is TRBV6-5, with D perhaps matching TRBD1 (5 bases). There are 14 residues in the CDR3. Trimming pared 2 bases from V and 5 bases from J, leaving 12 bases between. Germline-derived CDR1 and CDR2 are MNHEY and SVGAGI.

This clonotype showed up just a few times. The rearrangement joins TRBV7-2 to TRBJ2-3, with 9 nucleotides matching TRBD2. This CDR3 has 15 amino acids. CDR1 is SGHTA and CDR2 is FQGNSA in the germline V gene. With V trimmed by 5 bases and J by 7 bases, 10 bases remained unmatched. CDR3 residues: CASSGRAGGLNTQYF. CDR3 DNA: TGTGCCAGCAGCGGTCGTGCGGGGGGGCTGAATACGCAGTATTTT.

This clonotype was counted only a few times. The chain recombines TRBV18 with TRBJ1-1, with no clear D. Trimming removed 1 base at V and 1 base at J, with 7 bases between. The CDR3 has 14 amino acids. From germline, CDR1 is KGHSH and CDR2 LQKENI. The chain's CDR3 is CASSPQEANTEAFF. The CDR3 DNA follows: TGTGCCAGCTCACCACAGGAGGCGAACACTGAAGCTTTCTTT.

The chain employs TRBV6-2 or TRBV6-3 and TRBJ2-1; 8 nucleotides agree with TRBD2. The germline gives CDR1 MNHEY, CDR2 SVGEGT. V lost 5 bases, J lost 9 bases, and 18 bases stayed unmatched. The CDR3 runs 17 residues. The CDR3 DNA reads as TGTGCCAGCAGTCGCCCGATGGGGGCGGGGGGCCATACTGAGCAGTTCTTC. As protein: CASSRPMGAGGHTEQFF.

This clonotype appeared a single time. The chain recombines TRBV19 with TRBJ1-2; a possible D gene is TRBD1 (5 bases). The CDR3 covers 16 residues. Germline V gene sequence: CDR1 LNHDA, CDR2 SQIVND (reference sequence). Deletions cut 7 bases from V and 7 bases from J, with 25 bases between. The CDR3, as DNA: TGTGCCAGTAAGGGGCTGAGGCAGGGCCCCTCGGGTGGCTACACCTTC. Amino acid sequence: CASKGLRQGPSGGYTF.

The chain joins TRBV20-1 to TRBJ2-7; 7 bases are shared with TRBD1. CDR3 length: 11 residues. Germline V CDR1 and CDR2: DFQATT, SNEGSKA (reference sequence). With 6 bases clipped from V and 5 bases from J, the junction kept 4 bases outside the gene matches. This chain's CDR3 is CSATDRDEQYF. CDR3 bases: TGCAGTGCAACTGACAGGGACGAGCAGTACTTC.

This clonotype was observed a few times. The chain employs TRBV12-3 or TRBV12-4 and TRBJ1-5, with D tentatively TRBD1 (6 bases). Trimming removed 5 bases at V and 7 bases at J, with 15 bases between. The CDR3 is made up of 14 amino acids. CDR3 sequence (DNA): TGTGCCAGCAGTCTAGGGGGGGAGGGGCAGCCCCAGCATTTT. Amino acids: CASSLGGEGQPQHF.

The rearrangement links TRBV29-1 to TRBJ1-2; TRBD1 matches 7 bases. J lost 4 bases, V lost 7 bases, and 6 bases had no gene match. Germline V gene lookup returns CDR1 SQVTM and CDR2 ANQGSEA. This CDR3 is built from 12 residues. The CDR3 is CSGGGQGYGYTF. CDR3 bases: TGCAGCGGAGGGGGCCAGGGCTATGGCTACACCTTC.

This sequence joins TRBV7-9 and TRBJ2-1; D gene uncertain. The germline V and J ends were trimmed by 1 base and 0 bases, with 7 bases remaining between them. Germline assignment: CDR1 SEHNR and CDR2 FQNEAQ (reference sequence). CDR3 length: 15 amino acids. In DNA, the CDR3 is TGTGCCAGCAGCTTAGAGGTGGGCTCCTACAATGAGCAGTTCTTC. The encoded protein is CASSLEVGSYNEQFF.

The chain employs TRBV6-1 and TRBJ1-4; a possible D gene is TRBD1 (6 bases). Germline CDR1 is MNHNS and CDR2 is SASEGT. V gave up 6 bases and J gave up 4 bases, with 12 bases separating them. CDR3 length: 14 amino acids. CDR3 in amino acids: CASSRDTFNEKLFF. CDR3 bases: TGTGCCAGCAGCCGGGACACCTTTAATGAAAAACTGTTTTTT.

J is TRBJ2-7 and V is TRBV14, with TRBD2 identical over 9 bases. The CDR3 loop spans 15 amino acids. The germline V gene encodes CDR1 SGHDN and CDR2 FVKESK. Trimming cost V 1 base and J 3 bases; bases outside gene matches: 4. This CDR3 is CASSQGLAGIYEQYF. The CDR3 DNA is TGTGCCAGCAGCCAAGGCCTAGCGGGGATCTACGAGCAGTACTTC.

A few counts support this clonotype. The rearrangement joins TRBV10-2 to TRBJ2-5; a weak D match, TRBD1 (6 bases). The CDR3 totals 11 residues. Germline assignment: CDR1 WSHSY and CDR2 SAAADI. V lost 8 bases and J lost 2, with 6 bases in between. The CDR3 is CASGQQETQYF. The CDR3 nucleotides are TGCGCCAGCGGACAGCAAGAGACCCAGTACTTC.

The chain carries TRBV12-3 or TRBV12-4 and TRBJ1-2; the D is unclear. V lost 5 bases, J lost 8 bases, and 21 bases lay in between. The CDR3 length is 15 residues. In DNA form, the CDR3 reads TGTGCCAGCAGTCCCTCCAAGAATATAGAGAAAGGCTACACCTTC. It translates to CASSPSKNIEKGYTF.

The chain carries TRBV11-1 and TRBJ1-6; D is possibly TRBD1 (5 bases). The germline gives CDR1 SGHAT, CDR2 FQDESV (reference sequence). CDR3 length: 16 residues. Trimming cost V 2 bases and J 8 bases, with 16 bases left between them. CDR3: CASSLTRDHYHSPLHF. DNA for the CDR3: TGTGCCAGCAGCTTAACCAGGGACCATTACCATTCACCCCTCCACTTT.

This chain links TRBV12-3 or TRBV12-4 with TRBJ1-6; 7 bases align to TRBD1. This CDR3 contains 13 residues. V shed 6 bases and J 8 bases; nucleotides not matched to a gene: 4. In DNA, the CDR3 is TGTGCCAGCAGGGGGACAGAGTATTCACCCCTCCACTTT. Residues: CASRGTEYSPLHF.

The chain links TRBV6-1 to TRBJ2-5; the D gene is possibly TRBD2 (6 bases). CDR1 MNHNS and CDR2 SASEGT come from the germline V gene. This CDR3 spans 14 amino acids. The ends were cut back, 2 bases at V and 4 bases at J, with 11 bases in the middle. Here the CDR3 DNA reads TGTGCCAGCAGTGAACAGCTAGCGAGAGAGACCCAGTACTTC. As protein: CASSEQLARETQYF.

This sequence joins TRBV30 and TRBJ2-7; D is perhaps TRBD1 (6 bases). CDR3 length: 14 amino acids. Germline assignment: CDR1 GTSNPN and CDR2 SVGIG (reference sequence). The V gene lost 4 bases and the J gene lost 2 bases, with 15 bases spanning the gap. The CDR3, as DNA: TGTGCCTGGAAACCCACAGGGATCACCTACGAGCAGTACTTC. Its protein is CAWKPTGITYEQYF. The full variable domain, completed using reference TRBV30 and TRBJ2-7, is SQTIHQWPATLVQPVGSPLSLECTVEGTSNPNLYWYRQAAGRGLQLLFYSVGIGQISSEVPQNLSASRPQDRQFILSSKKLLLSDSGFYLCAWKPTGITYEQYFGPGTRLTVT.